This T cell receptor beta chain appears in the sequencing data of a study of metastatic and nonmetastatic thyroid tumors. TCRdb re-called the PCR reads with MiXCR. In the table there are some 5,100 clones, approximately 30% of which are singletons. Ahead of thyroid surgery, no patient had received treatment of any kind. Looked up from germline, CDR1 is ENHRY and CDR2 is SYGVKD. CDR3 length equals 13 residues. Trimming left V 4 bases short and J 8 bases short, with 14 bases between. The chain employs TRBV10-3 and TRBJ1-2, with D possibly TRBD1 on 5 matching bases. Sample: adjacent normal tissue. This TCR came from a female donor with papillary thyroid cancer or a benign thyroid nodule (not recorded which). Some clones in this sample may be carry-over from other donors' samples. CDR3 protein: CAISGGRPGGYTF. The CDR3, as DNA: TGTGCCATCAGTGGGGGACGCCCGGGGGGCTACACCTTC.